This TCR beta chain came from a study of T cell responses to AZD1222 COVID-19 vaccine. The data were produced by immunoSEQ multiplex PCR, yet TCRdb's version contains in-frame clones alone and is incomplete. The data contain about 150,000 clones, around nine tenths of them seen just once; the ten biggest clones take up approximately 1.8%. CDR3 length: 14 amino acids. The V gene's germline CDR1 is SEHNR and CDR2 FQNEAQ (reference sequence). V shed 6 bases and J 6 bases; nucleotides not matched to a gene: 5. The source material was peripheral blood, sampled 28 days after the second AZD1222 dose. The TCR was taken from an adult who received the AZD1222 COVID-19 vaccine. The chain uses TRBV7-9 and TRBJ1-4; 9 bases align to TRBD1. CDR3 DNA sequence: TGTGCCAGCAGGTTGGGACAGGGCGATGAAAAACTGTTTTTT. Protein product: CASRLGQGDEKLFF.